This T cell receptor (beta chain) was sequenced in a study of T-cell memory formation after mild COVID-19. The CDR3 spans 15 residues. V trimming: 2 bases; J trimming: 1 base; junction bases outside the gene matches: 0. The germline V gene has CDR1 MRHNA and CDR2 SNTAGT. This clonotype was seen a handful of times. One entry per CDR3 protein results from TCRdb running MiXCR on the 5' RACE reads. Of 300,000 to 350,000 distinct CDR3 sequences detected, around an eighth appear once; the ten largest clones hold around 20%. This clonotype was obtained from a man aged 18 to 29 who had mild COVID-19 (a few samples of this study predate the infection). Cell type and time point are not known. The sequenced sample was PBMCs or a T cell subset sorted from them (not recorded which). The chain combines TRBV6-4 with TRBJ2-3, with 10 bases that match TRBD2. CDR3 bases: TGTGCCAGCAGTGACGGGACTAGCGGCACAGATACGCAGTATTTT. This sequence encodes CASSDGTSGTDTQYF.